This paragraph covers one T cell receptor (beta chain) sequence. The antigen is undetermined. The junction had 9 bases not matched to a gene; V was cut back by 8 bases and J by 3 bases. From germline, CDR1 is MNHNS and CDR2 SASEGT. The length of the CDR3 is 15 residues. As for treatment: oral pan-JAK inhibitor, 5-10 mg twice daily. Isolation of CD4+ and CD8+ T cells from PBMCs was achieved by sorting. The source of the sample is a study of CD8+ T cells in alopecia areata. Study-wide points: Scalp sequencing also captures normal skin's resident alphabeta T cells. Researchers report lesional scalp, most notably alopecia totalis/universalis, outstripped normal scalp in clonality. Tofacitinib yielded significantly lower scalp clonality and fewer expanded CD8+ clones among the top 100.

Isolated RNA was reverse transcribed into cDNA used as the sequencing template. The data were produced by immunoSEQ multiplex PCR, yet TCRdb's version contains in-frame clones alone and is incomplete. This sample has roughly 98,000 clones; about 58% occur once, and the top ten carry 15% to 18%. The sample was CD8+ T cells sorted from blood, taken at week 4, from a patient treated with tofacitinib. The sequence was collected from a human donor with alopecia areata. The chain employs TRBV6-1 and TRBJ2-7, with 11 bases identical to TRBD2. The CDR3 loop is CASRYRLAGNYEQYF. The DNA of the CDR3 is TGTGCCAGCCGATATAGACTAGCGGGAAACTACGAGCAGTACTTC.